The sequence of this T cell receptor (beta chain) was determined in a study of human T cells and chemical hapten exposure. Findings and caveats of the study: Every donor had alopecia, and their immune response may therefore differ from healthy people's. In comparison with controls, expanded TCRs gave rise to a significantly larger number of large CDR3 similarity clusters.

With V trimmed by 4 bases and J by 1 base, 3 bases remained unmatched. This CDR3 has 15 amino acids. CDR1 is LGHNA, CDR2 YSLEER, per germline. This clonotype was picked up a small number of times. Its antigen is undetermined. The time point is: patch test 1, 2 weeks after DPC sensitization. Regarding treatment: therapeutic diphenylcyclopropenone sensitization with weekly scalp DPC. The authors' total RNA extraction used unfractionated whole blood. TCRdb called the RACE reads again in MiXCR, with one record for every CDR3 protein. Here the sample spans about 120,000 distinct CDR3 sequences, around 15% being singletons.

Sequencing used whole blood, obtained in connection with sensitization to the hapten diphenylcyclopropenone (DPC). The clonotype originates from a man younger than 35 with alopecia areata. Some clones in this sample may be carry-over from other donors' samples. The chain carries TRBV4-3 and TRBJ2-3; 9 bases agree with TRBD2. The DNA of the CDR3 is TGCGCCAGCAGCCCGGGACTAGCCCGCACAGATACGCAGTATTTT. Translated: CASSPGLARTDTQYF.